The 14 T cell receptor beta chains reported below all come from one sample, sequenced in a study of shared clonotypes between healthy human individuals. Using immunoSEQ multiplex PCR, the repertoire was profiled, and TCRdb retains in-frame clones only, with some absent. The table has some 470,000 clones, 75% to 85% seen once. Sequencing was done on a sample of PBMCs. The receptors were gathered from a woman between 40 and 55 years old in good health. Some clones in this sample may be carry-over from other donors' samples.

The genes are TRBV30 and TRBJ1-4; D uncertain. The V and J ends lost 7 bases and 4 bases respectively, with 10 bases between them. The germline V gene encodes CDR1 GTSNPN and CDR2 SVGIG (reference sequence). CDR3 length equals 12 residues. The CDR3 DNA follows: TGTGCCTCCACACCCGGTAATGAAAAACTGTTTTTT. This sequence encodes CASTPGNEKLFF.

This sequence joins TRBV6-6 and TRBJ2-4; possible D gene TRBD1, 6 bases. Germline V gene sequence: CDR1 MNHNY, CDR2 SVGAGI (reference sequence). The CDR3 consists of 13 residues. Trimming took 0 bases from V and 6 from J, leaving 6 bases between them. The CDR3 DNA sequence: TGTGCCAGCAGTTACTCGACAGGAAACATTCAGTACTTC. Protein: CASSYSTGNIQYF.

This sequence joins TRBV4-2 and TRBJ2-5, with 7 bases aligning to TRBD2. In germline, CDR1 is LGHNA, CDR2 YNFKEQ. The CDR3 length is 17 residues. Trimming at V came to 0 bases and at J to 2 bases, leaving 9 bases not matched to a gene. The CDR3 reads CASSQDKAREIQETQYF. Here the CDR3 DNA reads TGTGCCAGCAGCCAAGATAAGGCGCGGGAGATTCAAGAGACCCAGTACTTC.

In this sample, this clone turned up many times. The V and J genes are TRBV29-1 and TRBJ1-2; no firm D call. Germline V CDR1 and CDR2: SQVTM, ANQGSEA. CDR3 length: 9 residues. With 6 bases removed from V and 10 bases from J, the gap between germline ends came to 9 bases. This CDR3 is CSVPPDYTF. The CDR3 coding sequence is TGCAGCGTCCCCCCGGACTACACCTTC.

This clone was found many times. V is TRBV29-1 and J is TRBJ2-1; 10 bases align to TRBD2. Trimming at V came to 1 base and at J to 15 bases, leaving 12 bases not matched to a gene. The germline V gene encodes CDR1 SQVTM and CDR2 ANQGSEA. This CDR3 comprises 14 residues. CDR3 coding DNA: TGCAGCGTTGAAGTTAGCGCTAGCGGGAGAGGGGGGTTCTTC. Translating it yields CSVEVSASGRGGFF.

V is TRBV5-4 and J is TRBJ2-3; tentatively, D is TRBD1 or TRBD2 (5 bases each). With 4 bases removed from V and 2 bases from J, the gap between germline ends came to 11 bases. The CDR3 sequence is 14 residues long. Germline assignment: CDR1 SGHNT and CDR2 YYREEE (reference sequence). The chain's CDR3 is CASSVRDLTDTQYF. The CDR3 nucleotides read TGTGCCAGCAGCGTCCGGGACCTCACAGATACGCAGTATTTT.

This chain uses TRBV19 with TRBJ2-5; D gene uncertain. The CDR3 loop spans 14 amino acids. Germline CDR1 and CDR2: LNHDA and SQIVND (reference sequence). Trimming pared 2 bases from V and 0 bases from J, leaving 7 bases between. CDR3 DNA sequence: TGTGCCAGTAGTATAATTCGACACCAAGAGACCCAGTACTTC. Its protein is CASSIIRHQETQYF. The full variable domain, completed using reference TRBV19 and TRBJ2-5, is DGGITQSPKYLFRKEGQNVTLSCEQNLNHDAMYWYRQDPGQGLRLIYYSQIVNDFQKGDIAEGYSVSREKKESFPLTVTSAQKNPTAFYLCASSIIRHQETQYFGPGTRLLVL.

The J gene is TRBJ2-1, the V gene TRBV5-1; 10 bases are shared with TRBD2. Germline lookup yields CDR1 SGHRS and CDR2 YFSETQ. J gave up 1 base and V 6 bases, and 7 bases lay outside the gene matches. This CDR3 has 16 residues. CDR3 nucleotide sequence: TGCGCCAGCATGTTAGCGGGAGGTTCTTCCTACAATGAGCAGTTCTTC. This translates into CASMLAGGSSYNEQFF.

The rearrangement uses TRBV2 and TRBJ2-1, with D perhaps TRBD2 (6 bases). CDR1 is SNHLY and CDR2 is FYNNEI in the germline V gene. There are 15 residues in the CDR3. V was shortened by 3 bases and J by 6 bases, with 15 bases between the two germline ends. CDR3 loop: CASSEGGIFGNEQFF. The CDR3 nucleotides read TGTGCCAGCAGTGAGGGCGGGATATTCGGCAATGAGCAGTTCTTC.

This chain connects TRBV4-3 to TRBJ2-1; D perhaps matches TRBD1 (6 bases). V was clipped by 0 bases and J by 10 bases, with 7 bases between them. The CDR3 extends over 12 amino acids. CDR1 is LGHNA and CDR2 is YSLEER in the germline V gene. CDR3 nucleotide sequence: TGCGCCAGCAGCCAAGAGGACAGCGAGCAGTTCTTC. Translated: CASSQEDSEQFF.

Comment on this clone: This likely came from a read error, as a far larger clone is one base away. The rearrangement links TRBV4-3 to TRBJ2-5; 8 nucleotides match TRBD1. This CDR3 contains 16 residues. Looked up from germline, CDR1 is LGHNA and CDR2 is YSLEER. The CDR3 spells CASSKEAGTGGETQYF. Written as DNA, the CDR3 is TGCGCCAGCAGCAAAGAAGCCGGGACAGGCGGTGAGACCCAGTACTTC.

In its sample, this clone was seen a few times. The J gene is TRBJ2-1, the V gene TRBV27; D is uncertain. The CDR3 sequence is 17 residues long. Germline-derived CDR1 and CDR2 are MNHEY and SMNVEV (reference sequence). V was shortened by 0 bases and J by 0 bases, with 12 bases between the two germline ends. CDR3 residues: CASSLSGSAASYNEQFF. In nucleotides, the CDR3 is TGTGCCAGCAGTTTATCCGGATCGGCGGCCTCCTACAATGAGCAGTTCTTC.

The V call is TRBV19, the J call TRBJ1-3, with D hard to call. The V gene lost 10 bases and the J gene lost 4 bases, with 8 bases spanning the gap. The CDR3 has 11 amino acids. CDR1 is LNHDA, CDR2 SQIVND, per germline (reference sequence). CDR3 region: CATRRGNTIYF. Here the CDR3 DNA reads TGTGCCACCCGGCGGGGAAACACCATATATTTT.

This clone was seen a few times. The J gene is TRBJ2-3, the V gene TRBV6-1; perhaps TRBD1 as D (8 bases). The germline gives CDR1 MNHNS, CDR2 SASEGT. Between the trimmed V and J ends, which lost 3 bases and 15 bases, there was a span of 19 bases. The CDR3 extends over 13 amino acids. The CDR3 DNA sequence: TGTGCCAGCAGTGACGTAGGACAGGGAGGGTATTATTTT. It encodes CASSDVGQGGYYF.